The 27 T cell receptor beta chains below come from one sample, sequenced in a study of T cells in women clearing cervical HPV infection. Here immunoSEQ multiplex PCR was the method, and the copy in TCRdb shows in-frame clones only, minus some. Reported are some 23,000 clones; the ten largest clones contain 20% to 25%. What was sequenced was blood buffy coat. Receptor source: a woman between 18 and 70 years old with a cervical HPV16 infection that either progressed to CIN3+ or cleared (not recorded which).

Of note for this clone: The sequenced fragment ends 3 residues before the CDR3 boundary, so the rest is inferred from the germline J gene. V usage is TRBV2 and J usage is TRBJ2-5, with 8 bases identical to TRBD2. The CDR3 is 12 amino acids. Trimming cost V 6 bases and J 5 bases; bases outside gene matches: 2. Germline CDR1 reads SNHLY; CDR2 reads FYNNEI. Partial CDR3 DNA: TGTGCCAGCAGGACTAGCGCGGAGACC. Protein product: CASRTSAET. The complete CDR3 reads CASRTSAETQYF.

To note about this clone: Sequencing ends 3 residues short of the CDR3 end; the germline J gene provides the rest. The chain employs TRBV6-1 and TRBJ1-2; 8 bases align to TRBD1. The germline CDR1 and CDR2 sequences are MNHNS and SASEGT. CDR3 length: 17 amino acids. Incomplete CDR3 DNA: TGTGCCAGCAGTGAAGCCGGACAGGGTAGACAGCGTGGGGGC. Protein: CASSEAGQGRQRGG. The complete CDR3 sequence is CASSEAGQGRQRGGYTF.

Points on this clone: Read sequence stops 3 residues before the CDR3 end, and the germline J gene provides the missing end. The chain combines TRBV12-5 with TRBJ2-2; 14 bases fit TRBD2. CDR3 length equals 18 residues. Germline values: CDR1 LGHNT, CDR2 FRNRAP. After removal of 3 bases from V and 7 bases from J, the junction contained 10 bases not matched to a gene. The CDR3 reads CASGLVLGLAGAGGELFF. The CDR3 DNA, read in part, is TGTGCTAGTGGTTTAGTGTTGGGACTAGCGGGAGCTGGCGGGGAG.

Details on this clone: The missing CDR3 end, 3 residues past where the read stops, is filled in from the germline J gene. The V gene is TRBV20-1, the J gene TRBJ2-1; D is uncertain. The V gene lost 0 bases and the J gene lost 4 bases, with 13 bases spanning the gap. This CDR3 spans 15 amino acids. Germline CDR1 DFQATT, CDR2 SNEGSKA (reference sequence). The sequenced CDR3 bases are TGCAGTGCTAGAGATCTCTACGGTAAATACAATGAG. It translates to CSARDLYGKYNE. The CDR3 as a whole reads CSARDLYGKYNEQFF.

Of note for this clone: The read halts 3 residues ahead of the CDR3 end, with the missing end drawn from the germline J gene. This rearrangement joins TRBV13 to TRBJ2-6; tentative D call: TRBD1 (5 bases). V lost 2 bases to trimming and J lost 0 bases, with 5 bases between them. This CDR3 contains 15 residues. Germline CDR1 reads PRHDT; CDR2 reads FYEKMQ (reference sequence). CDR3 DNA, as far as it was read: TGTGCCAGCAGCTTAAGGGGCTCTGGGGCCAACGTC. Its protein product is CASSLRGSGANV. The whole CDR3 protein is CASSLRGSGANVLTF.

Worth noting for this clone: The sequenced fragment ends 3 residues before the CDR3 boundary, so the rest is inferred from the germline J gene. The chain joins TRBV5-1 to TRBJ1-4; D unresolved. Germline CDR1 and CDR2: SGHRS and YFSETQ. CDR3 length: 15 amino acids. Incomplete CDR3 DNA: TGCGCCAGCAGCTTAAAACTCACTTCTGGTTCACCA. It specifies CASSLKLTSGSP. The CDR3 in full is CASSLKLTSGSPLFF.

A remark on this clone: The read comes to an end 3 residues before the CDR3 does, leaving the germline J gene to fill in the end. This sample includes further DNA sequences coding for the same CDR3. This rearrangement joins TRBV18 to TRBJ2-1, with 8 bases aligning to TRBD2. CDR3 length equals 18 residues. Unmatched junction bases numbered 16, after V lost 3 bases and J lost 6 bases. Germline CDR1 KGHSH, CDR2 LQKENI. CDR3 sequence: CASSPRLVWAGGSNEQFF. Partial CDR3 DNA: TGTGCCAGCTCACCCCGCTTGGTTTGGGCGGGAGGATCCAATGAG.

In the case of this clone: The read is 3 residues too short to cover the CDR3 end, so that end is filled in from the germline J gene. At the DNA level, this CDR3 is encoded by other sequences in the same sample as well. This rearrangement joins TRBV29-1 to TRBJ1-2; 9 bases line up with TRBD1. CDR3 size: 12 residues. J was trimmed by 4 bases and V by 4 bases; bases with no gene match: 1. CDR1 and CDR2 from the germline V gene are SQVTM and ANQGSEA. CDR3 region: CSVVGQGYGYTF. CDR3 bases read: TGCAGCGTTGTGGGACAGGGCTATGGC.

Details on this clone: Read coverage stops 3 residues before the CDR3 terminus; the germline J gene supplies the remainder. This chain joins TRBV19 and TRBJ2-7, with D possibly TRBD1 on 6 matching bases. Germline V gene lookup returns CDR1 LNHDA and CDR2 SQIVND (reference sequence). The V and J ends lost 6 bases and 2 bases respectively, with 11 bases between them. The CDR3 loop spans 13 amino acids. The CDR3 DNA, read in part, is TGTGCCAGTAGCCCCGGGACAACCTACGAG. Its translation is CASSPGTTYE. The full CDR3 protein reads CASSPGTTYEQYF.

To note about this clone: The CDR3 goes on 3 residues after the read ends, and that part is filled in from the germline J gene. V and J are TRBV5-1 and TRBJ2-1, with D maybe TRBD1 (5 bases). The CDR3 runs to 15 residues. V lost 0 bases, J lost 2 bases, and 9 bases lay in between. CDR1 SGHRS and CDR2 YFSETQ come from the germline V gene. The CDR3 sequence: CASSLGTRPYNEQFF. The DNA read from the CDR3 is TGCGCCAGCAGCTTGGGGACAAGACCCTACAATGAG.

Points on this clone: The CDR3 end falls 3 residues outside the read, so it is completed with the germline J gene. The J gene is TRBJ2-2, the V gene TRBV14, with 7 bases identical to TRBD1. The V segment lost 1 base and the J segment 7 bases; nucleotides outside the gene matches: 6. The CDR3 is 15 residues long. Germline CDR1 is SGHDN and CDR2 is FVKESK. CDR3 DNA (partial): TGTGCCAGCAGCCAAGTTGCAGGGGGTATCGGGGAG. Residues: CASSQVAGGIGE. The CDR3 reads in full as CASSQVAGGIGELFF.

With respect to this clone: The CDR3 is cut off 3 residues early in the read; its end comes from the germline J gene. The chain recombines TRBV7-3 with TRBJ2-3, with D maybe TRBD2 (6 bases). The length of the CDR3 is 13 residues. In germline, CDR1 is SGHTA, CDR2 FQGTGA. The CDR3 here is CASSLGYRGTQYF. The part of the CDR3 DNA that was read is TGTGCCAGCAGCTTGGGTTATCGGGGGACG.

Comments on this clone: The read terminates 3 residues ahead of where the CDR3 ends, so the germline J gene completes it. The chain couples TRBV7-9 to TRBJ2-4, with no clear D. There are 11 residues in the CDR3. CDR1 SEHNR and CDR2 FQNEAQ come from the germline V gene (reference sequence). The DNA read from the CDR3 is TGTGCCAGCAGCTTGGTCAGTCAT. This translates into CASSLVSH. The full-length CDR3 reads as CASSLVSHQYF.

To note about this clone: The read falls 3 residues short of the CDR3 end, and the missing part is taken from the germline J gene. The V gene is TRBV6-2 or TRBV6-3, the J gene TRBJ2-2, with D perhaps TRBD1 or TRBD2 (5 bases each). The CDR3 loop spans 14 amino acids. V was trimmed by 6 bases and J by 5 bases, leaving 13 bases between them. Germline V lookup: CDR1 MNHEY, CDR2 SVGEGT. Partial CDR3 DNA: TGTGCCAGCAGACCGGGCAGGGAGACCGGGGAG. The encoded protein is CASRPGRETGE. The complete CDR3 reads CASRPGRETGELFF.

Comment on this clone: The DNA ends 3 residues before the CDR3 does, and the rest of the CDR3 is filled in from the germline J gene. The gene calls are TRBV2 and TRBJ2-5; 7 bases align to TRBD2. CDR3 size: 16 residues. Trimming took 6 bases from V and 5 from J; bases not matched to a gene: 15. Germline V gives CDR1 SNHLY, CDR2 FYNNEI. The CDR3 protein is CASRTTAGVMGETQYF. The sequenced part of the CDR3 DNA is TGTGCCAGCAGGACGACGGCGGGGGTCATGGGGGAGACC.

As regards this clone: The read ends 3 residues shy of where the CDR3 ends; the end is completed using the germline J gene. The chain employs TRBV19 and TRBJ1-5; the match to TRBD1 covers 10 bases. Trimming took 6 bases from V and 3 from J; bases not matched to a gene: 8. Germline V gene lookup returns CDR1 LNHDA and CDR2 SQIVND (reference sequence). The CDR3 contains 16 residues. CDR3 DNA, as far as it was read: TGTGCCAGTAGGGGCCGGGACAGGGGTACCAATCAGCCC. Translating gives CASRGRDRGTNQP. The whole CDR3 is CASRGRDRGTNQPQHF.

To note about this clone: Read data end 3 residues before the CDR3 end; the end is taken from the germline J gene. The genes are TRBV2 and TRBJ2-4; 9 nucleotides agree with TRBD1. This CDR3 comprises 14 residues. Losses at the gene ends were 10 bases for V and 6 bases for J; bases not matched to a gene: 10. Germline CDR1 is SNHLY and CDR2 is FYNNEI. The DNA read from the CDR3 is TGTGCCACCAAACCGGGACAGGGTGGAAACATT. This sequence encodes CATKPGQGGNI. The complete CDR3 sequence is CATKPGQGGNIQYF. The full variable domain, with the rest looked up from reference TRBV2 and TRBJ2-4, is EPEVTQTPSHQVTQMGQEVILRCVPISNHLYFYWYRQILGQKVEFLVSFYNNEISEKSEIFDDQFSVERPDGSNFTLKIRSTKLEDSAMYFCATKPGQGGNIQYFGAGTRLSVL.

On this clone itself: The read ends 3 residues shy of where the CDR3 ends; the end is completed using the germline J gene. The V call is TRBV14, the J call TRBJ2-7; 7 bases agree with TRBD1. The CDR3 consists of 19 residues. Germline CDR1 is SGHDN and CDR2 is FVKESK. Trimming at V came to 0 bases and at J to 2 bases, leaving 16 bases not matched to a gene. CDR3 protein: CASSQDDRVPLRLAYEQYF. CDR3 DNA (partial): TGTGCCAGCAGCCAAGATGACAGGGTCCCATTAAGATTAGCCTACGAG.

With respect to this clone: The read ends 3 residues early relative to the CDR3; the germline J gene fills the gap. This rearrangement joins TRBV6-1 to TRBJ2-3; 8 bases are a match to TRBD2. The CDR3 runs 15 residues. V shed 0 bases, J shed 1 base, and the junction held 0 bases outside the gene matches. The germline V gene has CDR1 MNHNS and CDR2 SASEGT. The covered CDR3 bases are TGTGCCAGCAGTGAAGCGCGGGGGGGCACAGATACG. This gives the protein CASSEARGGTDT. The whole CDR3 sequence reads CASSEARGGTDTQYF.

Concerning this clone: The CDR3 end lies 3 residues beyond the end of the read and is filled in from the germline J gene. The V gene is TRBV27, the J gene TRBJ2-7; unclear D gene. The CDR3 consists of 13 residues. V was clipped by 0 bases and J by 4 bases, with 7 bases between them. Germline V gives CDR1 MNHEY, CDR2 SMNVEV (reference sequence). The part of the CDR3 DNA that was read is TGTGCCAGCAGTTTATCCGGGTCATACGAG. Its translation is CASSLSGSYE. The CDR3 in its entirety is CASSLSGSYEQYF.

Note on this clone: The read halts 3 residues ahead of the CDR3 end, with the missing end drawn from the germline J gene. This sequence joins TRBV19 and TRBJ2-3; 7 bases fit TRBD1. CDR3 length equals 15 residues. CDR1 and CDR2 from the germline V gene are LNHDA and SQIVND (reference sequence). CDR3 DNA (partial): TGTGCCAGTAGTTGGGCAGGGGGTAGCAATCAGCCG. It encodes CASSWAGGSNQP. The whole CDR3 protein is CASSWAGGSNQPQYF. Full variable domain (rest looked up from reference TRBV19 and TRBJ2-3): DGGITQSPKYLFRKEGQNVTLSCEQNLNHDAMYWYRQDPGQGLRLIYYSQIVNDFQKGDIAEGYSVSREKKESFPLTVTSAQKNPTAFYLCASSWAGGSNQPQYFGPGTRLTVL.

Remarks on this clone: Read coverage stops 3 residues before the CDR3 terminus; the germline J gene supplies the remainder. This chain connects TRBV10-2 to TRBJ1-3; D is perhaps TRBD1 (5 bases). Deletions cut 2 bases from V and 7 bases from J, with 6 bases between. The germline gives CDR1 WSHSY, CDR2 SAAADI. The CDR3 is 12 amino acids. CDR3 bases read: TGCGCCAGCAGTGAGCGACAGAACACC. Residues: CASSERQNT. The complete CDR3 reads CASSERQNTIYF.

Turning to this clone: The CDR3 end falls 3 residues outside the read, so it is completed with the germline J gene. The V call is TRBV7-3, the J call TRBJ1-2; D gene ambiguous. CDR1 and CDR2 (germline): SGHTA, FQGTGA. This CDR3 region has 14 residues. The CDR3: CASSLSGSQYDYTF. Partial CDR3 DNA: TGTGCCAGCAGCTTAAGCGGGAGTCAGTACGAC.

As concerns this clone: The read gets to within 3 residues of the CDR3 end, and the germline J gene fills in the rest. The chain carries TRBV27 and TRBJ1-3; 8 nucleotides agree with TRBD1. Germline CDR1 MNHEY, CDR2 SMNVEV (reference sequence). V shed 6 bases and J 2 bases; nucleotides not matched to a gene: 3. The length of the CDR3 is 14 residues. The CDR3 region is CASRVQGAGNTIYF. The sequenced CDR3 bases are TGTGCCAGCAGAGTACAGGGGGCTGGAAACACC.

This CDR3 is CASLQTELFQGVYGYTF. The sequenced CDR3 bases are TGTGCCAGCCTACAAACAGAGCTGTTTCAGGGGGTCTATGGC. The chain has TRBV19 and TRBJ1-2; 7 bases agree with TRBD1. Read coverage stops 3 residues before the CDR3 terminus; the germline J gene supplies the remainder. V shed 9 bases and J 4 bases; nucleotides not matched to a gene: 20. Germline V gene lookup returns CDR1 LNHDA and CDR2 SQIVND (reference sequence). The CDR3 length is 17 residues.

As regards this clone: With the read ending 3 residues before the CDR3 end, the germline J gene is used to fill in that end. This chain joins TRBV2 and TRBJ1-2, with 8 bases aligning to TRBD1. Germline V lookup: CDR1 SNHLY, CDR2 FYNNEI. J lost 4 bases, V lost 2 bases, and 9 bases had no gene match. The CDR3 spans 16 residues. CDR3 bases read: TGTGCCAGCAGTGAAATGGGGCAGGGGGCAGGCTATGGC. Amino acid sequence: CASSEMGQGAGYG. The CDR3 reads in full as CASSEMGQGAGYGYTF.

Comment on this clone: With the read ending 3 residues before the CDR3 end, the germline J gene is used to fill in that end. The chain combines TRBV9 with TRBJ2-5; TRBD1 matches at 7 bases. V lost 0 bases, J lost 5 bases, and 10 bases stayed unmatched. From germline, CDR1 is SGDLS and CDR2 YYNGEE. The CDR3 contains 16 residues. CDR3 region: CASSVGTGLVLETQYF. The DNA read from the CDR3 is TGTGCCAGCAGCGTAGGGACAGGTCTTGTTCTGGAGACC.